This record covers a single T cell receptor beta chain. The antigen is not known. The primer mix had 60 Vbeta and 13 Jbeta primers. The protocol was immunoSEQ multiplex PCR, while the TCRdb copy is restricted to in-frame clones and leaves out a portion. The sample carries 170,000 or so clones, about 81% recorded once. These data come from a study of cytomegalovirus exposure and HLA in healthy donors. CDR3 size: 14 residues. V lost 4 bases and J lost 0, with 10 bases in between. Germline V gives CDR1 SQVTM, CDR2 ANQGSEA. Notes on the study in general: Earlier analysis looked at TCR beta V segments, and most were productive about 90% or about 30% of the time.

The chain employs TRBV29-1 and TRBJ2-1; D not certain. The sample comprised PBMCs. The receptor comes from a woman in her twenties or thirties in good health and CMV-seronegative. The CDR3 loop is CSVGARSSYNEQFF. In DNA form, the CDR3 reads TGCAGCGTTGGTGCAAGGAGCTCCTACAATGAGCAGTTCTTC.